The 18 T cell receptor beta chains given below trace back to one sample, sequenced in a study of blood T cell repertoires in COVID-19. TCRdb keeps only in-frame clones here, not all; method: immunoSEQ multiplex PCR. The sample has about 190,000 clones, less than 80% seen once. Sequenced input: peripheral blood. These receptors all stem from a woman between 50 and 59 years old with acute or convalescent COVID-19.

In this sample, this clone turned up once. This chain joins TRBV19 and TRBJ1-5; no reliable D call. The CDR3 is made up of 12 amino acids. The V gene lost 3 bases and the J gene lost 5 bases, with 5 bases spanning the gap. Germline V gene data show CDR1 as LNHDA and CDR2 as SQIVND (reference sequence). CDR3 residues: CASSIADQPQHF. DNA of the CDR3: TGTGCCAGTAGTATCGCGGATCAGCCCCAGCATTTT.

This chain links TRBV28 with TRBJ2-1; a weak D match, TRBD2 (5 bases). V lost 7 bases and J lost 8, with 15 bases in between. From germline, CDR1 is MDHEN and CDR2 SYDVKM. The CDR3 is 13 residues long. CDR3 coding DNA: TGTGCCAGCAACCTCCTAGGGAGCCATGAGCAGTTCTTC. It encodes CASNLLGSHEQFF.

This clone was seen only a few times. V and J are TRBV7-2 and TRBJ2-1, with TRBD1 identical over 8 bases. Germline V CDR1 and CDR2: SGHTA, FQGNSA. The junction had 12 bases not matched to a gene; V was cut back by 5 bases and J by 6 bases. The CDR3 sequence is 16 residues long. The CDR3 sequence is CASSQQGTGRGNEQFF. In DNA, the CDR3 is TGTGCCAGCAGCCAACAAGGGACAGGAAGAGGCAATGAGCAGTTCTTC.

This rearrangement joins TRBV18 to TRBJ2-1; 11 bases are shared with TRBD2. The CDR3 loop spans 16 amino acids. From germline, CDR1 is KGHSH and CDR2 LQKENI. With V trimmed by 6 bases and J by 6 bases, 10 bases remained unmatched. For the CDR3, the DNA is TGTGCCAGCTCGCCCACCCTAGCGGGAGGTCGCAATGAGCAGTTCTTC. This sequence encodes CASSPTLAGGRNEQFF.

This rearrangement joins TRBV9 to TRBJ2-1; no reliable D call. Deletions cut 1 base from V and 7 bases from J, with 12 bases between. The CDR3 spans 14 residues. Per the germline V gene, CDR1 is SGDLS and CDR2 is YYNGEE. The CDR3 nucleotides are TGTGCCAGCAGCGTACTAGGCCGGCAAAATGAGCAGTTCTTC. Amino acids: CASSVLGRQNEQFF.

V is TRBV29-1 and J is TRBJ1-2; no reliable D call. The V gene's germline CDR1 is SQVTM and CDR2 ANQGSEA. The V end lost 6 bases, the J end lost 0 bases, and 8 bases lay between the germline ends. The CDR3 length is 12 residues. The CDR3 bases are TGCAGCGTGACCGGAGCTAACTATGGCTACACCTTC. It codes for CSVTGANYGYTF.

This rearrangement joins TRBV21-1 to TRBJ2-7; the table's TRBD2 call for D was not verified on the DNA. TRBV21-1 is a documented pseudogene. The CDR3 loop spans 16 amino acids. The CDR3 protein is CAIRTGRPSSSYEQYF. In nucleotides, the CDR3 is TGTGCCATCCGGACCGGGAGGCCTTCTAGCTCCTACGAGCAGTACTTC.

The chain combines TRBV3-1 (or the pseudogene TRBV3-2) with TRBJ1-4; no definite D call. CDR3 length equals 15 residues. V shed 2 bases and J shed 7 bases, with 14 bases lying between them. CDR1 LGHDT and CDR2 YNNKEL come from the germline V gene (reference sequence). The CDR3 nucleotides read TGTGCCAGCAGCCAAAGAGCTCCAACGGGTGAAAAACTGTTTTTT. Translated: CASSQRAPTGEKLFF.

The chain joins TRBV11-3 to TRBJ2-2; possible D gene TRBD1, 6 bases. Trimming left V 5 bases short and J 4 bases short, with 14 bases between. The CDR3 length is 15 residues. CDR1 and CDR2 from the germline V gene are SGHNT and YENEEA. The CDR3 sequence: CASSAERGGTGELFF. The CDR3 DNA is TGTGCCAGCAGCGCGGAGCGAGGGGGCACCGGGGAGCTGTTTTTT.

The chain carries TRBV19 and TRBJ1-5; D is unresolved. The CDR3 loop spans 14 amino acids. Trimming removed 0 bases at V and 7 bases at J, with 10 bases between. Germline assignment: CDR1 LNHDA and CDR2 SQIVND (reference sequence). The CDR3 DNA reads TGTGCCAGTAGTATAGACCGTGGAGGACAGCCCCAGCATTTT. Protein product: CASSIDRGGQPQHF.

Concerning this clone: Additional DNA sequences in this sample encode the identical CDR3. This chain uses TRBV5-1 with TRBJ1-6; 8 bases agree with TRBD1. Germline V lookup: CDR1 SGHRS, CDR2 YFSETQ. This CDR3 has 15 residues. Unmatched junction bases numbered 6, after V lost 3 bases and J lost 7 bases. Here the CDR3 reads CASSSGQGANSPLHF. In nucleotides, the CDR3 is TGCGCCAGCAGCTCAGGACAGGGAGCGAATTCACCCCTCCACTTT.

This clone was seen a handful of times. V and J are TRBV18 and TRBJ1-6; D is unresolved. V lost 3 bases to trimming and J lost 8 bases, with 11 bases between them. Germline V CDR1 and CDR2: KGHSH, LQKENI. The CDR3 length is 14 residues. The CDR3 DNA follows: TGTGCCAGCTCACCTCTAGGGAGAGATTCACCCCTCCACTTT. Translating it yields CASSPLGRDSPLHF.

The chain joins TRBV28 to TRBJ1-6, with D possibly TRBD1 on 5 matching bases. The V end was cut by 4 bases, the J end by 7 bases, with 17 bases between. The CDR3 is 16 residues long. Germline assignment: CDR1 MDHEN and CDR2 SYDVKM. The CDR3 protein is CASSWPRGIDNSPLHF. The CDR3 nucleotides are TGTGCCAGCAGTTGGCCTAGGGGAATTGACAATTCACCCCTCCACTTT. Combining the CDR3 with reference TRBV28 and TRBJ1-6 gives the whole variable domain DVKVTQSSRYLVKRTGEKVFLECVQDMDHENMFWYRQDPGLGLRLIYFSYDVKMKEKGDIPEGYSVSREKKERFSLILESASTNQTSMYLCASSWPRGIDNSPLHFGNGTRLTVT.

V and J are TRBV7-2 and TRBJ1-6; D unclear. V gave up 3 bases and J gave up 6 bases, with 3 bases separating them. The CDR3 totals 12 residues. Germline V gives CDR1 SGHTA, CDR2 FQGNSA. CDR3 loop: CASSFVNSPLHF. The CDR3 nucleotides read TGTGCCAGCAGCTTCGTTAATTCACCCCTCCACTTT.

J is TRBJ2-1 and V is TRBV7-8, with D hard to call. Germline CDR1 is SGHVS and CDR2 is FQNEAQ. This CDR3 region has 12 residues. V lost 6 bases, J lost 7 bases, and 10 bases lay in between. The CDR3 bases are TGTGCCAGCAGTCCTATGGAGAATGAGCAGTTCTTC. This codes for CASSPMENEQFF. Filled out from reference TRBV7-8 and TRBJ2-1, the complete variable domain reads GAGVSQSPRYKVAKRGQDVALRCDPISGHVSLFWYQQALGQGPEFLTYFQNEAQLDKSGLPSDRFFAERPEGSVSTLKIQRTQQEDSAVYLCASSPMENEQFFGPGTRLTVL.

CDR3 region: CASSDSANTGELFF. CDR3 coding DNA: TGTGCCAGCAGTGACTCGGCAAACACCGGGGAGCTGTTTTTT. This sequence joins TRBV6-4 and TRBJ2-2; no firm D call. Trimming took 0 bases from V and 2 from J, leaving 4 bases between them. This CDR3 spans 14 amino acids. In germline, CDR1 is MRHNA, CDR2 SNTAGT.

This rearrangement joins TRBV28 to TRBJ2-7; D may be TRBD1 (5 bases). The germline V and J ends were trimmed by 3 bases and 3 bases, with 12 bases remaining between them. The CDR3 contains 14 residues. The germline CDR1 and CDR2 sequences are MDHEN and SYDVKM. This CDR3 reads CASSFKGPNYEQYF. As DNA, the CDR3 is TGTGCCAGCAGTTTCAAGGGGCCCAACTACGAGCAGTACTTC.

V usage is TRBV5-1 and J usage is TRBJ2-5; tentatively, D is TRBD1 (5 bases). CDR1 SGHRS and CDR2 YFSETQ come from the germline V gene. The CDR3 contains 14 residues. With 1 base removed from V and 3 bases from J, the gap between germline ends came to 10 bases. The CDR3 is CASSLLTVKETQYF. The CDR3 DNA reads TGCGCCAGCAGCTTGCTGACAGTGAAAGAGACCCAGTACTTC.